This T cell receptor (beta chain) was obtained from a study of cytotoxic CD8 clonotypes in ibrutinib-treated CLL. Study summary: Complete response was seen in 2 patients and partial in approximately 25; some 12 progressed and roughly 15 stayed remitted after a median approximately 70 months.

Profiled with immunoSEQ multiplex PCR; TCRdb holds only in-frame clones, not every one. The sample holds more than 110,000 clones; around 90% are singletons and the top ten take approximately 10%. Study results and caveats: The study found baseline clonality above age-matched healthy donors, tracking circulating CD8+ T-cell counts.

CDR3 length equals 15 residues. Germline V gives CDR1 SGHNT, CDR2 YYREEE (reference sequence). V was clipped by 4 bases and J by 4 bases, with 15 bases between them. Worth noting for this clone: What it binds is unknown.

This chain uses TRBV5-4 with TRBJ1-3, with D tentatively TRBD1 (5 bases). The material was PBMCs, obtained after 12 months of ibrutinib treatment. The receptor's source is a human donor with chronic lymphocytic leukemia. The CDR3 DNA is TGTGCCAGCAGCGTCGACGGGACTCCCGGAAACACCATATATTTT. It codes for CASSVDGTPGNTIYF.